This record covers a single T cell receptor (beta chain). Its antigen specificity is not known. Base qualities were left out, and no much larger clone turns up one base away. Systemically healthy Caucasian individuals from Russia, some 38 in total and aged about 6 to 95 years, were included as donors. Each donor gave about 9.7 milliliters of peripheral blood, drawn into EDTA-treated Vacutainer tubes. PBMCs were isolated by Ficoll-Paque density-gradient centrifugation, with at least 6 million obtained per sample. Total RNA was extracted from PBMCs with Trizol reagent, with at least 6 micrograms obtained per sample. For every donor, an aliquot of PBMCs went through flow cytometry to measure the percentages of naive CD45RAhigh/CD27high T cells. The entry originates in a study of blood T cells in healthy people across ages (dated by TCRdb to the mid-2010s). For the study in its entirety: In model experiments, template switching captured roughly one uniquely barcoded TCR beta cDNA molecule for every two T cells. Two additional independent replicas of 1 million unique cDNA reads from the same blood draw were analyzed for two donors (one aged 18 to 30 and one aged 80 or older). The donors were split into four age groups: young (average around 15 years), middle-aged (roughly 39), aged (more than 60) and long-lived (roughly 88). The study measured age-related changes in TCR beta repertoire diversity using deep sequencing normalized with unique cDNA molecular identifiers. To avoid experimental bias, donors of different ages were spread randomly across the sequencing lanes.

The library was built by means of 5' RACE. Sequencing instrument: Illumina HiSeq 2500. The second PCR ran for roughly 7 to 11 cycles and used a J-beta primer mix along with a sample-barcoded 5' primer. Each TCR beta cDNA molecule received a unique molecular identifier from a template-switch 5' adaptor carrying 12 random nucleotides. Each sample yielded at least 2.5 million CDR3-containing paired-end reads. All of the RNA was converted into first-strand cDNA using the Mint cDNA synthesis kit, with a TRBC-specific oligonucleotide serving as the primer. After uracil-DNA glycosylase treatment, a first 18-cycle PCR used universal primers M1SS and BC2_uni_R on all cDNA. From the authors' description of their analysis: For normalization, 1 million high-quality reads were randomly selected from each sample, with every read carrying a distinct molecular identifier. Reads with shared molecular identifiers were discarded instead of being binned into consensus sequences. MiTCR, with a Q25 quality threshold and the strictest error-elimination algorithm, was used for CDR3 identification, clonotype clustering and error correction. A nonparametric unseen species model with Euler transformation was used to estimate lower-bound total TCR beta diversity. TCRdb trimmed public reads at Q25 via fastp, called clones via MiXCR and kept in-frame beta chains. CDR3 protein sequences are deduplicated, and each keeps its most common genes and DNA. The V and J calls come from TCRdb's annotation, not from the publication. The sample table records some 900,000 distinct CDR3 sequences; around 48% of these occur just once. In total, the top ten clones hold 13% of the sample.

Points the paper makes about the study in general: Estimates of total diversity based on one million sequenced T cells were considered lower bounds and underestimates. Since profiling was done on bulk unsorted PBMCs, naive and antigen-experienced compartments could not be conclusively compared. As age increased, observed TCR beta diversity per million T cells dropped in a roughly linear way, and a significant reduction was already evident by age 40. Donor CMV infection status was unknown, potentially confounding age-related changes in expanded clonotypes. The percentage of naive T cells measured by flow cytometry correlated strongly with observed TCR beta diversity. Compared with the aged group, the long-lived group had more naive CD4+ T cells, fewer expanded clones and increased TCR diversity, suggesting age selection.

The germline V end is reduced by 7 bases and the J end by 13 bases; junction bases left unmatched: 13. Sequences SQVTM (CDR1) and ANQGSEA (CDR2) are obtained from the germline V gene. CDR3 length: 12 amino acids, cysteine to phenylalanine. This entry keeps only the CDR3 DNA: 36 bases, framed from base 1. The V and J genes are TRBV29-1 and TRBJ2-1; 7 central bases correspond to TRBD2. This receptor was identified in a man in his thirties or forties in good health. Sequences were obtained from blood. At the DNA level, the sequence is TGCAGCGCCGGGGGGATTCAAGAGACCCAGTTCTTC. The encoded protein is CSAGGIQETQFF.